A selection of T cell receptor beta chains follows, all from one sample in a study of beta chain features in type 1 diabetes. Generated by immunoSEQ multiplex PCR, the TCRdb table keeps only in-frame clones and is missing some. This table holds approximately 150,000 clones, around 63% found once. The sequencing input was naive CD4+ T cells from blood. Source of these receptors: a man in his thirties or forties with type 1 diabetes. The CDR3 runs from the conserved cysteine through the conserved F or W.

v_gene	j_gene	CDR3aa
TRBV7-9	TRBJ2-1	CASSLEVIHEQFF
TRBV30	TRBJ2-3	CAWSWGFSTDTQYF
TRBV25-1	TRBJ1-5	CASSESEGSYNQPQHF
TRBV5-1	TRBJ2-2	CASSLEVFYTGELFF
TRBV9	TRBJ2-3	CASSVLADTQYF
TRBV25-1	TRBJ2-5	CASSDPVSGVQETQYF
TRBV29-1	TRBJ1-6	CSGRYGDSPLHF
TRBV6-6	TRBJ1-5	CASSQMEQPQHF
TRBV30	TRBJ1-5	CAWNSQGAHQPQHF
TRBV7-2	TRBJ2-5	CASSLGTQETQYF
TRBV4-3	TRBJ2-3	CASSQGLAGSDTQYF
TRBV30	TRBJ2-7	CAWSAAYEQYF
TRBV15	TRBJ1-5	CATSRGGGNQPQHF
TRBV4-3	TRBJ1-5	CASSPQGDQPQHF
TRBV29-1	TRBJ2-1	CSVVVQFF
TRBV7-9	TRBJ2-3	CASSPGQMSTDTQYF
TRBV30	TRBJ1-1	CAWGGTGAEAFF
TRBV5-1	TRBJ2-3	CASSLAIGKSTDTQYF
TRBV7-2	TRBJ2-5	CASSLGIKETQYF
TRBV7-9	TRBJ1-5	CASSLSAGGNQPQHF
TRBV29-1	TRBJ1-2	CSVGGQGNNGGYTF
TRBV7-2	TRBJ2-3	CASSFRLISGDTQYF